Given below is one T cell receptor beta chain in context. Which antigen it targets is not known. Within one base of it there is no much larger clone, and no base qualities were kept. The time point label corresponds to: about 28 days (+/-7) after the second vaccine dose. AZD1222 recipients given second doses at about 4 weeks or at about 12 weeks were pooled, since spike-specific TCR depth and breadth were not found to differ between the two schedules. Samples from vaccinated people were obtained from the UK trials COV001 and COV002, which included a single-blind randomized controlled phase 2/3 trial of AZD1222 (ChAdOx1 nCoV-19) in healthy adults. For TCRbeta chain sequencing, PBMC samples from trial participants were taken at day 0 and at day 28 after the second dose. The CDR1 and CDR2 encoded by the germline V gene are SGHDT and YYEEEE. The CDR3 runs 17 amino acids, cysteine and phenylalanine included. Solely the CDR3 DNA is kept, with 51 bases framed from the first base. The germline V end is reduced by 0 bases and the J end by 10 bases; junction bases left unmatched: 17.

The record originates from a study of T cell responses to AZD1222 COVID-19 vaccine (dated by TCRdb to about 2021). As for the study more broadly: A total of over 230 trial participants underwent TCR sequencing, of whom roughly 210 had received two doses of AZD1222 and 26 had received two doses of the MenACWY control vaccine. Enrollment into the trials was organized by age into subgroups of 18-55, 56-69 and 70-plus years, and those subgroups contained approximately 150, 30 and 60 TCR-sequenced participants, respectively.

The CDR3 regions of human TCRbeta chains were analyzed by immunosequencing. The paper's processing steps were these. Repertoire TCRs were checked for matches against a reference library of SARS-CoV-2-specific TCRs that had been generated using the MIRA antigen-specificity platform. Breadth was defined as the fraction of unique TCRs that were SARS-CoV-2-associated. Depth was defined as the fraction of total T cells that were SARS-CoV-2-associated. Using the MIRA data, each spike-specific TCR was mapped to the spike region that the TCR reacts to and placed in a CD4 or CD8 class. Log10-transformed breadth and depth values were compared by one-way ANOVA with Sidak's multiple comparisons tests. TCRdb took this table from immuneACCESS and kept in-frame rearrangements with V and J called. Such tables lack part of the clones; where checked against another copy, unresolved V genes explain under half of the gap, and the rest is unexplained. The V and J calls and clone size are taken from that table; D and trimming were inferred from the DNA. A total of around 89,000 clones appear in this sample, 70% to 90% of them only once. Approximately 5.1% of the sample belongs to the ten largest clones.

The investigation overall reported the following: Because no samples from the day 14 peak response were available, repertoires could be characterized only after the peak T cell response. Spike-specific TCR breadth and depth rose significantly after two AZD1222 doses compared with day 0 and with MenACWY recipients. Most participants were white British and females outnumbered males, and the authors suggested that clonal diversity may have been underestimated. Only five to seven AZD1222 recipients were SARS-CoV-2 seropositive at baseline, limiting conclusions about previously exposed vaccinees. The 56-69-year group was small, and its depth increase did not reach significance, likely because of low power. Vaccine-associated CD4 TCRs spanned the whole spike protein, with dominant responses in regions 160-218 and 743-854. Nearly half of unique spike-specific TCRs reportedly recognized epitopes outside regions mutated in the B.1.351 and B.1.1.7 variants.

Sample: peripheral blood, taken 28 days after the second AZD1222 dose. The sequence joins TRBV5-6 to TRBJ1-1, with TRBD1 identical over 8 junction bases. This TCR derives from an adult who received the AZD1222 COVID-19 vaccine. The bases are TGTGCCAGCAGCTTGGTCAATGAGGGGACAGGTTACCTGAGAGCTTTCTTT. This is translated as CASSLVNEGTGYLRAFF.